These 21 T cell receptor beta chains were sequenced from one sample in a study of OX40 agonist ivuxolimab in advanced cancers. Repertoires were generated with immunoSEQ multiplex PCR, while TCRdb's copy carries only in-frame clones and drops some. Of roughly 41,000 clones listed, roughly four fifths are singletons. The material sequenced was CD4+ or CD8+ T cells sorted from blood, taken in a trial of the OX40 agonist ivuxolimab. These receptors were obtained from an adult with an advanced solid tumor such as melanoma, head and neck, liver or kidney cancer.

The genes are TRBV18 and TRBJ1-1; tentative D call: TRBD1 (6 bases). CDR3 size: 14 residues. V was clipped by 2 bases and J by 4 bases, with 11 bases between them. Germline V lookup: CDR1 KGHSH, CDR2 LQKENI. The CDR3 DNA sequence: TGTGCCAGCTCACCAGGACAGCTTAGCACTGAAGCTTTCTTT. This gives the protein CASSPGQLSTEAFF.

The rearrangement joins TRBV15 to TRBJ1-1; possible D gene TRBD1, 6 bases. From germline, CDR1 is LNHNV and CDR2 YYDKDF (reference sequence). CDR3 length: 15 residues. V was shortened by 0 bases and J by 1 base, with 9 bases between the two germline ends. The CDR3 DNA reads TGTGCCACCAGCAGAGATACAGGGCCGAACACTGAAGCTTTCTTT. It codes for CATSRDTGPNTEAFF.

The V call is TRBV29-1, the J call TRBJ1-1; 8 bases match TRBD1. After removal of 5 bases from V and 4 bases from J, the junction contained 9 bases not matched to a gene. The CDR3 is 14 residues long. Germline-derived CDR1 and CDR2 are SQVTM and ANQGSEA. Here the CDR3 reads CSVRAGGPGTEAFF. CDR3 nucleotide sequence: TGCAGCGTTCGGGCAGGGGGCCCGGGCACTGAAGCTTTCTTT.

Only one count was recorded for this clone. The chain is built from TRBV5-1 and TRBJ1-2, with 8 bases aligning to TRBD1. The CDR3 is 16 amino acids. Germline V CDR1 and CDR2: SGHRS, YFSETQ. J was trimmed by 3 bases and V by 2 bases; bases with no gene match: 9. CDR3 sequence reads: CASSLDAGTGDYGYTF. The DNA of the CDR3 is TGCGCCAGCAGCTTAGACGCCGGGACAGGTGACTATGGCTACACCTTC.

This clone was counted only a few times. The chain is built from TRBV6-1 and TRBJ1-2; perhaps TRBD1 as D (6 bases). Germline loops: CDR1 MNHNS, CDR2 SASEGT. The CDR3 sequence is 12 residues long. The V end was cut by 7 bases, the J end by 8 bases, with 14 bases between. The chain's CDR3 is CASIFGGQGYTF. Here the CDR3 DNA reads TGTGCCAGCATCTTCGGGGGCCAAGGCTACACCTTC.

The V call is TRBV25-1, the J call TRBJ1-6, with 8 bases that match TRBD1. The CDR3 extends over 16 amino acids. Germline lookup yields CDR1 MGHDK and CDR2 SYGVNS. Trimming cost V 3 bases and J 10 bases; bases outside gene matches: 11. CDR3 amino acids: CASSDPRQGRGSPLHF. In nucleotides, the CDR3 is TGTGCCAGCAGTGACCCCCGACAGGGGCGGGGGTCACCCCTCCACTTT.

V is TRBV29-1 and J is TRBJ1-1; 9 bases fit TRBD1. CDR3 size: 15 residues. Germline CDR1 is SQVTM and CDR2 is ANQGSEA. After removal of 7 bases from V and 4 bases from J, the junction contained 13 bases not matched to a gene. The DNA for the CDR3 is TGCAGCGCTCGAGGGACAGGGAGTTCGGGCACTGAAGCTTTCTTT. Protein sequence: CSARGTGSSGTEAFF. Full variable domain (remainder filled in from reference TRBV29-1 and TRBJ1-1): SAVISQKPSRDICQRGTSLTIQCQVDSQVTMMFWYRQQPGQSLTLIATANQGSEATYESGFVIDKFPISRPNLTFSTLTVSNMSPEDSSIYLCSARGTGSSGTEAFFGQGTRLTVV.

J is TRBJ1-2 and V is TRBV5-4; a possible D gene is TRBD1 (5 bases). CDR3 size: 16 residues. The V gene's germline CDR1 is SGHNT and CDR2 YYREEE (reference sequence). The V end was cut by 4 bases, the J end by 5 bases, with 21 bases between. The CDR3 spells CASSDSRGRGGYGYTF. DNA for the CDR3: TGTGCCAGCAGCGACAGCCGAGGCCGGGGGGGATATGGCTACACCTTC.

Only one count was recorded for this clone. This chain links TRBV10-3 with TRBJ2-2; D is undetermined. Germline CDR1 ENHRY, CDR2 SYGVKD. This CDR3 spans 14 amino acids. V was trimmed by 2 bases and J by 8 bases, leaving 12 bases between them. The CDR3 DNA is TGTGCCATCAGTGAGCCTCTACGTTCTGGGGAGCTGTTTTTT. Translated, it gives CAISEPLRSGELFF.

The chain employs TRBV5-8 and TRBJ1-1; 11 bases agree with TRBD1. This CDR3 has 16 amino acids. V shed 4 bases, J shed 1 base, and the junction held 6 bases outside the gene matches. CDR1 is SGHTS, CDR2 YDEGEE, per germline. The CDR3, as DNA: TGTGCCAGCAGCCCCCGGACAGGGGGCGCGAACACTGAAGCTTTCTTT. Translation: CASSPRTGGANTEAFF.

J is TRBJ2-3 and V is TRBV29-1, with D possibly being TRBD2 (5 bases). Germline CDR1 reads SQVTM; CDR2 reads ANQGSEA. Trimming pared 4 bases from V and 5 bases from J, leaving 16 bases between. CDR3 length equals 14 residues. This CDR3 reads CSVAGLSSGDTQYF. The CDR3 bases are TGCAGCGTTGCCGGACTGAGCTCAGGAGATACGCAGTATTTT.

The V gene is TRBV11-3, the J gene TRBJ2-1; D perhaps matches TRBD2 (5 bases). The CDR3 consists of 14 residues. The V end was cut by 5 bases, the J end by 2 bases, with 10 bases between. Germline CDR1 reads SGHNT; CDR2 reads YENEEA. CDR3 bases: TGTGCCAGCAGCCACTCCGGGACCTACAATGAGCAGTTCTTC. It codes for CASSHSGTYNEQFF. Based on the CDR3 plus reference TRBV11-3 and TRBJ2-1, the full variable domain is EAGVVQSPRYKIIEKKQPVAFWCNPISGHNTLYWYLQNLGQGPELLIRYENEEAVDDSQLPKDRFSAERLKGVDSTLKIQPAELGDSAVYLCASSHSGTYNEQFFGPGTRLTVL.

J is TRBJ2-5 and V is TRBV5-4; 11 positions match TRBD1. J lost 7 bases, V lost 3 bases, and 14 bases had no gene match. Germline-derived CDR1 and CDR2 are SGHNT and YYREEE (reference sequence). The CDR3 consists of 17 residues. The chain's CDR3 is CASSSRQGQGAWGTQYF. Here the CDR3 DNA reads TGTGCCAGCAGCTCCCGGCAAGGACAGGGGGCTTGGGGGACCCAGTACTTC.

The V and J genes are TRBV18 and TRBJ2-2; D perhaps matches TRBD2 (5 bases). V gave up 6 bases and J gave up 0 bases, with 14 bases separating them. This CDR3 comprises 16 residues. Germline V lookup: CDR1 KGHSH, CDR2 LQKENI. The CDR3: CASSLGVATNTGELFF. Written as DNA, the CDR3 is TGTGCCAGCTCTCTCGGGGTAGCGACGAACACCGGGGAGCTGTTTTTT.

This clone came up a few times. The chain couples TRBV2 to TRBJ1-6, with 7 bases identical to TRBD1. Germline CDR1 reads SNHLY; CDR2 reads FYNNEI. This CDR3 spans 15 amino acids. V gave up 7 bases and J gave up 4 bases; unmatched junction bases: 7. The DNA of the CDR3 is TGTGCCAGCAATCCGACAGGGCAATATAATTCACCCCTCCACTTT. Residues: CASNPTGQYNSPLHF.

The chain combines TRBV6-5 with TRBJ2-7, with 7 bases that match TRBD2. CDR1 and CDR2 (germline): MNHEY, SVGAGI. This CDR3 has 16 residues. J lost 2 bases, V lost 0 bases, and 7 bases had no gene match. For the CDR3, the DNA is TGTGCCAGCAGTTACTCCGCTAGCGGAACCGCCTACGAGCAGTACTTC. Amino acid sequence: CASSYSASGTAYEQYF.

The chain uses TRBV5-1 and TRBJ1-4; TRBD1 might be the D (5 bases). This CDR3 comprises 14 residues. Germline-derived CDR1 and CDR2 are SGHRS and YFSETQ. V lost 2 bases and J 8 bases, leaving 13 bases between the germline ends. The CDR3 region is CASSFGQGKEKLFF. DNA for the CDR3: TGCGCCAGCAGCTTTGGGCAGGGAAAAGAAAAACTGTTTTTT.

The chain uses TRBV18 and TRBJ1-2; tentatively, D is TRBD1 (6 bases). Germline V lookup: CDR1 KGHSH, CDR2 LQKENI. The CDR3 consists of 16 residues. The V gene lost 2 bases and the J gene lost 12 bases, with 25 bases spanning the gap. The CDR3 nucleotides read TGTGCCAGCTCACCAAGGGAGGGACAACGGGCCCCGGGCCACACCTTC. As protein: CASSPREGQRAPGHTF.

V gene TRBV30 combines with J gene TRBJ2-6; D is uncertain. The V end lost 1 base, the J end lost 2 bases, and 15 bases lay between the germline ends. This CDR3 has 17 residues. In germline, CDR1 is GTSNPN, CDR2 SVGIG (reference sequence). CDR3 nucleotides: TGTGCCTGGAGTGGCGGCTTGTCACCCACTGGGGCCAACGTCCTGACTTTC. Translated, it gives CAWSGGLSPTGANVLTF.

The chain employs TRBV5-4 and TRBJ2-3; 11 nucleotides match TRBD2. The CDR3 length is 15 residues. J was trimmed by 2 bases and V by 5 bases; bases with no gene match: 4. Germline-derived CDR1 and CDR2 are SGHNT and YYREEE (reference sequence). The CDR3 region is CASRPLAGDTDTQYF. CDR3 DNA: TGTGCCAGCAGGCCACTAGCGGGGGACACAGATACGCAGTATTTT.

This rearrangement joins TRBV11-3 to TRBJ1-2, with D maybe TRBD1 (5 bases). Germline-derived CDR1 and CDR2 are SGHNT and YENEEA. The length of the CDR3 is 12 residues. V was pared by 5 bases and J by 6 bases, with 10 bases between. The CDR3: CASSTGLDGYTF. CDR3 sequence (DNA): TGTGCCAGCAGCACGGGACTGGATGGCTACACCTTC.